A few counts support the clone carrying this T cell receptor beta chain. These data originate in a study of blood T cell repertoires in COVID-19. Study-wide context: The United States, Italy and Spain were the sources of the acute and convalescent COVID-19 samples.

As handled by the study authors: Cell counts per sample came from amplifying reference gene primers. Produced via immunoSEQ multiplex PCR; TCRdb's table is partial and in-frame only. That table is the source of V, J and clone size, and D and trimming were worked out from the DNA. The sample comprises about 150,000 clones, roughly 88% of which are singletons, and approximately 7.1% rests with the top ten. The sample taken for sequencing was peripheral blood. The sequence came from a woman in her forties or fifties in a cohort sampled during active or convalescent COVID-19.

The CDR3 region is CASSKVSTVNTGELFF. The CDR3 DNA is TGTGCCAGCAGCAAAGTGAGCACGGTGAACACCGGGGAGCTGTTTTTT. The rearrangement links TRBV21-1 to TRBJ2-2; the tabulated D call, TRBD2, remains unverified against the DNA. TRBV21-1 is a recognized pseudogene. The CDR3 consists of 16 residues.